This T cell receptor beta chain was profiled in a study of blood T cells in healthy people across ages. On the study more broadly: Capture via template switching afforded approximately one barcoded beta molecule per two T cells. General study points: There was a strong correlation between TCR beta diversity and naive T cell percentage.

Aged roughly 6 to 95, donors were systemically healthy Caucasians from Russia. Germline CDR1 reads MNHNS; CDR2 reads SASEGT. Trimming left V 4 bases short and J 3 bases short, with 4 bases between. The CDR3 has 11 residues. This clonotype was recorded many times. The antigen is not known. Next came a second PCR, run for about 6 to 12 cycles, which used a sample-barcoded 5' primer along with a J-beta primer mix. Each cDNA molecule carried a tag from a template-switch adaptor that contained 12 random nucleotides. TCRdb itself ran the 5' RACE reads through MiXCR, one entry per CDR3 protein. There are about 1.4 million distinct CDR3 sequences in the sample; approximately 59% occur only once, and about 6.7% lies in the top ten.

This rearrangement joins TRBV6-1 to TRBJ2-7; no clear D gene. Material for sequencing was blood. This clonotype originated in a young man in good health. This CDR3 is CASSALYEQYF. DNA of the CDR3: TGTGCCAGCAGTGCCCTCTACGAGCAGTACTTC.